This T cell receptor beta chain comes out of a study of cytomegalovirus exposure and HLA in healthy donors. The V segment lost 0 bases and the J segment 2 bases; nucleotides outside the gene matches: 1. CDR3 size: 14 residues. In germline, CDR1 is GTSNPN, CDR2 SVGIG (reference sequence). Comments on this clone: Its antigen is unidentified.

The PCR was carried out with 60 Vbeta primers and 13 Jbeta primers. Profiled with immunoSEQ multiplex PCR; TCRdb holds only in-frame clones, not every one. The data hold about 120,000 clones, with under 90% observed a single time. General study points: The listing of approximately 160 TCR beta chains classed them as cytomegalovirus-associated.

The sequence derives from a female donor in good health and CMV-seropositive. The V and J genes are TRBV30 and TRBJ1-1; 9 bases agree with TRBD1. The specimen sequenced was PBMCs. CDR3 in DNA: TGTGCCTGGAGTGTGGGACAGGGTAACACTGAAGCTTTCTTT. Translating gives CAWSVGQGNTEAFF.